The 20 T cell receptor beta chains reported below all come from one sample, sequenced in a study of post-analysis software for immune sequencing data. The study's findings and limits: Comparison of patients with controls showed five TRBV segments more frequent in patients, TRBV5-6, TRBV5-1 and TRBV20-1 among them.

Unique molecular identifiers were carried by the TCR beta cDNA libraries. TCRdb processed the PCR reads anew with MiXCR; each CDR3 protein has one entry. The repertoire holds roughly 670,000 distinct CDR3 sequences, with roughly three fifths as singletons. What these receptors recognize is not known. Sequencing was done on a sample of blood. All receptors derive from a girl aged 2 to 10 with multiple sclerosis.

The chain recombines TRBV6-5 with TRBJ2-3; D call uncertain. CDR1 and CDR2 (germline): MNHEY, SVGAGI. This CDR3 is 13 amino acids long. Trimming removed 2 bases at V and 4 bases at J, with 7 bases between. The CDR3 region has the DNA TGTGCCAGCAGTTACGGTGCGGCAGATACGCAGTATTTT. Amino acids: CASSYGAADTQYF.

The J gene is TRBJ2-3, the V gene TRBV20-1; 9 bases fit TRBD1. The CDR3 spans 13 residues. The V gene's germline CDR1 is DFQATT and CDR2 SNEGSKA (reference sequence). V lost 3 bases to trimming and J lost 5 bases; unmatched junction nucleotides: 3. In DNA form, the CDR3 reads TGCAGTGCTAGCGGGACAGGGAAAGATACGCAGTATTTT. It yields the protein CSASGTGKDTQYF.

The sample holds a few counts of this clonotype. V and J are TRBV12-3 or TRBV12-4 and TRBJ1-1; no firm D call. The V and J ends lost 1 base and 7 bases respectively, with 13 bases between them. The CDR3 totals 14 residues. For the CDR3, the DNA is TGTGCCAGCAGTTTAGGCGAGGTGGGCGGTGAAGCTTTCTTT. Amino acid sequence: CASSLGEVGGEAFF.

The chain uses TRBV6-5 and TRBJ2-1, with 7 nucleotides matching TRBD2. J gave up 8 bases and V 2 bases, and 9 bases lay outside the gene matches. There are 15 residues in the CDR3. Germline CDR1 and CDR2: MNHEY and SVGAGI. CDR3 nucleotides: TGTGCCAGCAGTTACGGTGCGGGAGTTCAGGATGAGCAGTTCTTC. It codes for CASSYGAGVQDEQFF.

V and J are TRBV4-2 and TRBJ2-1, with D hard to call. Germline-derived CDR1 and CDR2 are LGHNA and YNFKEQ. V lost 1 base, J lost 10 bases, and 8 bases lay in between. This CDR3 is built from 12 residues. CDR3 DNA sequence: TGTGCCAGCAGCCAAGTTGAGAGAGAGCAGTTCTTC. As protein: CASSQVEREQFF.

J is TRBJ2-7 and V is TRBV28; 9 positions match TRBD1. This CDR3 has 15 residues. Per germline, CDR1 MDHEN and CDR2 SYDVKM. The V gene end was trimmed by 6 bases and the J gene end by 4 bases; junction bases not matched to a gene: 10. CDR3 residues: CASRDIQGAEYEQYF. In DNA form, the CDR3 reads TGTGCCAGCAGGGACATACAGGGGGCTGAGTACGAGCAGTACTTC.

On this clonotype: This could be a read error, since a much larger clone is one nucleotide away. The chain is built from TRBV29-1 and TRBJ2-1, with D unresolved. The V gene lost 2 bases and the J gene lost 2 bases, with 16 bases spanning the gap. This CDR3 is 16 amino acids long. CDR1 and CDR2 (germline): SQVTM, ANQGSEA. This chain's CDR3 is CSVEWLDSPPYNEQFF. The CDR3 nucleotides read TGCAGCGTTGAATGGTTAGACTCACCCCCCTACAATGAGCAGTTCTTC.

The chain is built from TRBV29-1 and TRBJ1-2; TRBD1 matches at 10 bases. The J segment lost 5 bases and the V segment lost 4 bases, leaving 10 bases of the junction unmatched. The CDR3 runs to 15 residues. The V gene's germline CDR1 is SQVTM and CDR2 ANQGSEA. The CDR3 spells CSVAKDRGRTYGYTF. The CDR3, as DNA: TGCAGCGTTGCTAAAGACAGGGGGCGAACATATGGCTACACCTTC.

This chain connects TRBV5-1 to TRBJ2-5; 8 nucleotides match TRBD2. With the DNA end fitting TRBJ2-7 better, the J assignment may be wrong. CDR3 length: 15 residues. Germline loops: CDR1 SGHRS, CDR2 YFSETQ. CDR3 region: CASSLDPAGANEQYF. DNA for the CDR3: TGCGCCAGCAGCTTGGACCCAGCGGGAGCTAACGAGCAGTACTTC.

The chain joins TRBV11-2 to TRBJ2-7, with 8 nucleotides matching TRBD2. This CDR3 comprises 11 residues. The J segment lost 11 bases and the V segment lost 4 bases, leaving 4 bases of the junction unmatched. Germline V lookup: CDR1 SGHAT, CDR2 FQNNGV. CDR3 DNA: TGTGCCAGCAGCTCAGGACTAGCAAAGTACTTC. Translation: CASSSGLAKYF.

V and J are TRBV4-2 and TRBJ2-1; 7 bases are a match to TRBD2. V gave up 3 bases and J gave up 1 base; unmatched junction bases: 3. Germline CDR1 LGHNA, CDR2 YNFKEQ. The CDR3 has 15 residues. The CDR3 nucleotides read TGTGCCAGCAGCCAGGATAGCGGGTCCTACAATGAGCAGTTCTTC. It encodes CASSQDSGSYNEQFF.

The V and J genes are TRBV6-5 and TRBJ2-1, with TRBD2 matching over 10 bases. From germline, CDR1 is MNHEY and CDR2 SVGAGI. CDR3 size: 18 residues. After removal of 1 base from V and 2 bases from J, the junction contained 8 bases not matched to a gene. DNA for the CDR3: TGTGCCAGCAGTTACTTTCTTGGAGCGGGAGGGGCCTACAATGAGCAGTTCTTC. Amino acid sequence: CASSYFLGAGGAYNEQFF.

In its sample, this clonotype was seen once. This sequence joins TRBV28 and TRBJ2-7; D is possibly TRBD1 (5 bases). The CDR3 is 15 amino acids. V lost 4 bases and J 0 bases, leaving 13 bases between the germline ends. The germline V gene encodes CDR1 MDHEN and CDR2 SYDVKM. CDR3 DNA: TGTGCCAGCAGTTCAGGGTTCGGACACTCCTACGAGCAGTACTTC. As protein: CASSSGFGHSYEQYF.

The chain links TRBV5-1 to TRBJ1-1; a possible D gene is TRBD1 (6 bases). V shed 1 base and J shed 0 bases, with 13 bases lying between them. This CDR3 spans 16 amino acids. Germline V gene lookup returns CDR1 SGHRS and CDR2 YFSETQ. The CDR3 DNA reads TGCGCCAGCAGCTTGCAGGGGTTAGACATGAACACTGAAGCTTTCTTT. Its protein is CASSLQGLDMNTEAFF.

This clonotype was counted only a few times. The chain has TRBV12-5 and TRBJ2-5; 7 positions match TRBD1. Trimming at V came to 2 bases and at J to 5 bases, leaving 5 bases not matched to a gene. The CDR3 spans 14 residues. Germline V gene data show CDR1 as LGHNT and CDR2 as FRNRAP. CDR3 residues: CASGLTGVGETQYF. The CDR3, as DNA: TGTGCTAGTGGTTTGACAGGGGTGGGGGAGACCCAGTACTTC.

There are a few counts of this clonotype. The rearrangement links TRBV20-1 to TRBJ2-1; TRBD2 agrees at 7 bases. The CDR3 totals 18 residues. Germline values: CDR1 DFQATT, CDR2 SNEGSKA (reference sequence). J gave up 0 bases and V 0 bases, and 11 bases lay outside the gene matches. The CDR3 loop reads CSARDSPSGTYSYNEQFF. CDR3 nucleotide sequence: TGCAGTGCTAGAGATAGCCCTAGCGGCACCTACTCCTACAATGAGCAGTTCTTC.

V and J are TRBV6-5 and TRBJ2-3; no definite D call. CDR1 MNHEY and CDR2 SVGAGI come from the germline V gene. The CDR3 is made up of 14 amino acids. Trimming took 0 bases from V and 2 from J, leaving 6 bases between them. The CDR3 region has the DNA TGTGCCAGCAGTTACTCTAGGCTCACAGATACGCAGTATTTT. This sequence encodes CASSYSRLTDTQYF.

The rearrangement joins TRBV20-1 to TRBJ2-5; the D is unclear. The V and J ends lost 0 bases and 1 base respectively, with 6 bases between them. CDR1 and CDR2 from the germline V gene are DFQATT and SNEGSKA (reference sequence). The length of the CDR3 is 13 residues. CDR3 coding DNA: TGCAGTGCTAGAGATCTGGCCCAAGAGACCCAGTACTTC. This translates into CSARDLAQETQYF.

This sequence joins TRBV10-3 and TRBJ1-5, with D uncertain. CDR3 length: 15 residues. V was clipped by 3 bases and J by 1 base, with 10 bases between them. From germline, CDR1 is ENHRY and CDR2 SYGVKD. Here the CDR3 DNA reads TGTGCCATCAGTGAAGGGTCCAGCAGCAATCAGCCCCAGCATTTT. Amino acid sequence: CAISEGSSSNQPQHF.

The genes are TRBV11-2 and TRBJ2-5; possible D gene TRBD2, 5 bases. Trimming shortened V by 3 bases and J by 1 base, and 18 bases separated the two germline ends. There are 17 residues in the CDR3. Looked up from germline, CDR1 is SGHAT and CDR2 is FQNNGV. The CDR3 bases are TGTGCCAGCAGCTTGGGAGAAAGTTGGACGGTCCAAGAGACCCAGTACTTC. Translation gives CASSLGESWTVQETQYF.